One T cell receptor (beta chain) is described in this entry. What it binds is unknown. These donors, healthy bone marrow donors, were studied. These data are taken from a study of cytomegalovirus exposure and HLA in healthy donors. Across the study: A prior analysis found more than 90 million unique TCR beta sequences from approximately 190 million T cells.

In the PCR, 60 Vbeta and 13 Jbeta primers were used. In the original processing: The count from a later analysis was 70 million to 85 million unique TCR beta chains, roughly 11 million of them shared. The assay was immunoSEQ multiplex PCR, and TCRdb's table has in-frame clones only and misses some. V and J calls and clone size are those listed in that table; D and trimming were worked out from the DNA. Of more than 80,000 clones in the sample, 65% to 85% were seen once. Broader study findings: As was reported, the classifier diagnosed cytomegalovirus status with high specificity and sensitivity.

The length of the CDR3 is 15 residues. Trimming removed 1 base from V and 2 bases from J, with 10 bases in between. The germline gives CDR1 LNHNV, CDR2 YYDKDF (reference sequence). The receptor was derived from a female donor in good health and CMV-seropositive. Sequencing was carried out using PBMCs. The rearrangement joins TRBV15 to TRBJ2-3; TRBD1 is a possible D gene (6 bases). The CDR3 DNA follows: TGTGCCACCAGCAGAGGGGCAGGGGACACAGATACGCAGTATTTT. It is translated as CATSRGAGDTDTQYF.